This TCR beta chain was retrieved from a study of cytomegalovirus exposure and HLA in healthy donors. This clone showed up just a few times. The PCR employed 60 Vbeta primers together with 13 Jbeta primers. Assay used: immunoSEQ multiplex PCR; TCRdb lists only in-frame clones, some missing. The sample contains approximately 190,000 clones, roughly 80% of which appear only once. Source material: PBMCs. The TCR comes from a man aged 45-65 years in good health and CMV-seronegative.

CDR3 nucleotide sequence: TGCGCCAGCAGCCAAACGACAGGGGATGGAAAACTGTTTTTT. Protein sequence: CASSQTTGDGKLFF. The chain carries TRBV4-3 and TRBJ1-4; 8 nucleotides agree with TRBD1. The CDR3 runs 14 residues. The V and J ends lost 2 bases and 10 bases, in that order; junction bases with no gene match: 6. The germline V gene has CDR1 LGHNA and CDR2 YSLEER.